A single T cell receptor (beta chain) is shown here with its context. The unsorted PBMC replicate PCRs were performed with about 280 ng DNA, 25,000 to 30,000 T cell genomes. Assay: immunoSEQ multiplex PCR; the TCRdb copy retains only in-frame clones and omits some. The data show around 430,000 clones, roughly 77% seen once. Germline-derived CDR1 and CDR2 are MDHEN and SYDVKM. The germline V and J ends were trimmed by 0 bases and 3 bases, with 12 bases remaining between them. This CDR3 is built from 16 residues. The sample originates from a study of shared clonotypes between healthy human individuals. Study overall: Contributing individuals were two females and three males aged 18 to 49.

This chain joins TRBV28 and TRBJ1-5; possibly TRBD1 for D (6 bases). The TCR sequence derives from a woman in her thirties or forties in good health. Some clones in this sample may be carry-over from other donors' samples. The sample taken for sequencing was PBMCs. The CDR3 DNA sequence: TGTGCCAGCAGTTTATGGTCCGGGGGCGTCAATCAGCCCCAGCATTTT. Translation: CASSLWSGGVNQPQHF.